These 2 T cell receptor beta chains were all obtained from the same sample, sequenced in a study of OX40 agonist ivuxolimab in advanced cancers. TCRdb's table, derived via immunoSEQ multiplex PCR, lists solely in-frame clones and lacks some. Counted here are about 64,000 clones, around 89% occurring once; the ten biggest clones make up roughly 0.67%. Sequencing was performed on CD4+ or CD8+ T cells sorted from blood, taken in a trial of the OX40 agonist ivuxolimab. All receptors derive from an adult with an advanced solid tumor such as melanoma, head and neck, liver or kidney cancer.

The chain links TRBV4-2 to TRBJ2-7, with TRBD2 identical over 8 bases. The V segment lost 1 base and the J segment 7 bases; nucleotides outside the gene matches: 12. CDR3 length equals 16 residues. The germline gives CDR1 LGHNA, CDR2 YNFKEQ. DNA of the CDR3: TGTGCCAGCAGCCAAGGAACGACTAGCGCGAAGGGGGAGCAGTACTTC. Its protein is CASSQGTTSAKGEQYF.

The chain carries TRBV11-2 and TRBJ1-3; TRBD1 matches 8 bases. Germline trimming cut 5 bases from V and 4 bases from J; bases unmatched to any gene: 4. The CDR3 is 14 amino acids. Germline V lookup: CDR1 SGHAT, CDR2 FQNNGV. The CDR3 nucleotides read TGTGCCAGCAGCCCGACAGGGGCAGGAAACACCATATATTTT. Its translation is CASSPTGAGNTIYF.